This TCR beta chain was captured by sequencing in a study of T cells in Graves' hyperthyroidism and ophthalmopathy. Study-level background: It was at initial diagnosis, before any treatment, that peripheral blood was collected.

TCR beta CDR3 region amplification was performed from RNA transcripts. The primer set for the first-round RT-PCR of the TCR CDR3 was HTBI. TCRdb recomputed calls from the multiplex PCR reads with MiXCR, one row per CDR3 protein. The sample includes around 690,000 distinct CDR3 sequences, roughly a sixth of them seen just once. Sequencing was carried out using blood. The source is a man aged 45-65 years with Graves' hyperthyroidism.

CDR3 loop: CSAPTGGATNEKLFF. The CDR3 nucleotides are TGCAGTGCCCCAACCGGGGGAGCAACTAATGAAAAACTGTTTTTT. The rearrangement links TRBV20-1 to TRBJ1-4, with a weak D call TRBD1 (5 bases). V dropped 6 bases and J dropped 0 bases, with 14 bases sitting between them. The CDR3 has 15 amino acids. The germline CDR1 and CDR2 sequences are DFQATT and SNEGSKA (reference sequence).